Listed here are 11 T cell receptor beta chains from one sample, sequenced in a study of CD8+ T cells in alopecia areata. cDNA prepared by RNA extraction and subsequent reverse transcription served as the template for sequencing. Profiling relied on immunoSEQ multiplex PCR, and the TCRdb table lists in-frame clones only, not all of them. The sample has about 150,000 clones, roughly three fifths seen once. The sample consisted of CD4+ T cells sorted from blood, taken at week 0. The receptor source for this set is a human donor with alopecia areata.

J is TRBJ2-7 and V is TRBV29-1; tentatively, D is TRBD1 (6 bases). In germline, CDR1 is SQVTM, CDR2 ANQGSEA. The CDR3 has 11 amino acids. V lost 7 bases and J lost 2, with 9 bases in between. The CDR3 DNA reads as TGCAGCGGACGACAGGCCTACGAGCAGTACTTC. Translating it yields CSGRQAYEQYF.

The chain links TRBV1 to TRBJ1-3. TRBV1 is recorded as a pseudogene. The CDR3 length is 18 residues. The CDR3 nucleotides are TGCACCAGCAGCCTTATGGACCACAGCCTTAACTCTGGAAACACCATATATTTT. It specifies CTSSLMDHSLNSGNTIYF.

V and J are TRBV29-1 and TRBJ1-1, with D possibly TRBD1 on 6 matching bases. V was cut by 7 bases and J by 4 bases, with 16 bases left in between. The CDR3 has 13 residues. CDR1 and CDR2 from the germline V gene are SQVTM and ANQGSEA. The chain's CDR3 is CSAIAQGGTEAFF. The CDR3 nucleotides are TGCAGCGCCATCGCACAGGGAGGCACTGAAGCTTTCTTT.

This rearrangement joins TRBV5-1 to TRBJ2-5; D possibly corresponds to TRBD2 (5 bases). The CDR3 is made up of 14 amino acids. The ends were cut back, 4 bases at V and 4 bases at J, with 14 bases in the middle. Germline CDR1 is SGHRS and CDR2 is YFSETQ. CDR3 protein: CASSGADVLETQYF. CDR3 DNA: TGCGCCAGCAGCGGAGCGGACGTCCTAGAGACCCAGTACTTC.

J is TRBJ2-3 and V is TRBV27, with D perhaps assigned TRBD1 or TRBD2 (6 bases each). V gave up 5 bases and J gave up 4 bases, with 16 bases separating them. Germline CDR1 MNHEY, CDR2 SMNVEV (reference sequence). This CDR3 spans 15 amino acids. The CDR3 coding sequence is TGTGCCAGCAGTCCCCGGGGGCGCGGGTCAGATACGCAGTATTTT. It encodes CASSPRGRGSDTQYF.

This sequence joins TRBV30 and TRBJ1-3, with D maybe TRBD1 (6 bases). Trimming took 1 base from V and 8 from J, leaving 9 bases between them. Germline loops: CDR1 GTSNPN, CDR2 SVGIG (reference sequence). The CDR3 sequence is 12 residues long. CDR3 loop: CAWSGKGDTIYF. CDR3 bases: TGTGCCTGGAGTGGTAAGGGGGACACCATATATTTT. The full variable domain, its missing parts supplied by reference TRBV30 and TRBJ1-3, is SQTIHQWPATLVQPVGSPLSLECTVEGTSNPNLYWYRQAAGRGLQLLFYSVGIGQISSEVPQNLSASRPQDRQFILSSKKLLLSDSGFYLCAWSGKGDTIYFGEGSWLTVV.

The J gene is TRBJ2-3, the V gene TRBV15, with a possible D match to TRBD2 (6 bases). Germline V gives CDR1 LNHNV, CDR2 YYDKDF (reference sequence). The CDR3 covers 16 residues. The V end was cut by 0 bases, the J end by 6 bases, with 16 bases between. CDR3 loop: CATSRDLPGGGDTQYF. The CDR3 coding sequence is TGTGCCACCAGCAGAGATCTTCCCGGGGGTGGGGATACGCAGTATTTT.

This clone occurred a few times. The rearrangement links TRBV29-1 to TRBJ1-1, with 7 bases identical to TRBD1. V lost 7 bases and J lost 11; bases outside the gene matches: 10. CDR3 length: 11 residues. The germline V gene encodes CDR1 SQVTM and CDR2 ANQGSEA. CDR3 residues: CSERTGPSAFF. In DNA form, the CDR3 reads TGCAGCGAAAGGACAGGCCCTTCGGCTTTCTTT. Combining the CDR3 with reference TRBV29-1 and TRBJ1-1 gives the whole variable domain SAVISQKPSRDICQRGTSLTIQCQVDSQVTMMFWYRQQPGQSLTLIATANQGSEATYESGFVIDKFPISRPNLTFSTLTVSNMSPEDSSIYLCSERTGPSAFFGQGTRLTVV.

The rearrangement links TRBV30 to TRBJ2-7; D remains ambiguous. The V gene lost 0 bases and the J gene lost 3 bases, with 9 bases spanning the gap. Germline V lookup: CDR1 GTSNPN, CDR2 SVGIG (reference sequence). This CDR3 has 13 residues. The CDR3 protein is CAWSVGYYYEQYF. Here the CDR3 DNA reads TGTGCCTGGAGTGTCGGCTACTACTACGAGCAGTACTTC.

The genes are TRBV7-2 and TRBJ1-6; D remains unclear. Trimming took 4 bases from V and 6 from J, leaving 10 bases between them. This CDR3 has 14 residues. CDR1 is SGHTA and CDR2 is FQGNSA in the germline V gene. The CDR3 region has the DNA TGTGCCAGCAGCTCCGGAACGGCTAATTCACCCCTCCACTTT. Amino acids: CASSSGTANSPLHF.

The rearrangement uses TRBV29-1 and TRBJ2-5; 10 bases align to TRBD2. V lost 5 bases, J lost 2 bases, and 5 bases stayed unmatched. The length of the CDR3 is 14 residues. Germline V gene sequence: CDR1 SQVTM, CDR2 ANQGSEA. The DNA for the CDR3 is TGCAGCGTTACCCGGGGACTAGCGCAAGAGACCCAGTACTTC. Protein product: CSVTRGLAQETQYF. Full variable domain (remainder filled in from reference TRBV29-1 and TRBJ2-5): SAVISQKPSRDICQRGTSLTIQCQVDSQVTMMFWYRQQPGQSLTLIATANQGSEATYESGFVIDKFPISRPNLTFSTLTVSNMSPEDSSIYLCSVTRGLAQETQYFGPGTRLLVL.